A selection of T cell receptor beta chains follows, all from one sample in a study of blood T cells in healthy people across ages. TCRdb ran MiXCR on the 5' RACE reads and lists one entry per CDR3 protein. The sample has a few hundred thousand distinct CDR3 sequences, about 49% seen once; the top ten hold 51%. Specimen: blood. The source is a man in his sixties in good health. CDR3s include the opening cysteine and the closing phenylalanine or tryptophan. Fields, in order: CDR3 length, J gene, clone size, D gene, V gene, CDR3 DNA, CDR3 protein. D genes are given only for firm matches. Clone size is not always given. Where it is, it says once, few, many or a class for expanded clones.

>14|TRBJ1-4|many|.|TRBV5-1
TGCGCCAGCAGCCCCAGGGGCAGGGAAGAAAAACTGTTTTTT
CASSPRGREEKLFF
>12|TRBJ2-5|.|.|TRBV12-3/TRBV12-4
TGTGCCAGCAGTTTAGCGATGGAGACCCAGTACTTC
CASSLAMETQYF
>14|TRBJ1-1|.|.|TRBV29-1
TGCAGCGGCCATTACCCGGGACGGCGTAATGAAGCTTTCTTT
CSGHYPGRRNEAFF
>13|TRBJ2-4|.|.|TRBV28
TGTGCCAGCAGTTTATCTCCACCCAACATTCAGTACTTC
CASSLSPPNIQYF
>17|TRBJ2-5|.|TRBD1|TRBV3-1
TGTGCCAGCAGCCATTCCGGGACAGGGTTTTTGGACAATGAGCAGTACTTC
CASSHSGTGFLDNEQYF
>11|TRBJ1-2|.|.|TRBV29-1
TGCAGCGTTGAGGGGGCAGGAGGCTACACCTTC
CSVEGAGGYTF
>14|TRBJ2-3|many|.|TRBV20-1
TGCAGTGCTAGACCCCTCCGTAGCACAGATACGCAGTATTTT
CSARPLRSTDTQYF
>16|TRBJ2-3|.|TRBD2|TRBV6-5
TGTGCCAGCACCTTGGCGTCTAGCGGGGTCACAGATACGCAGTATTTT
CASTLASSGVTDTQYF
>16|TRBJ2-1|once|TRBD2|TRBV20-1
TGCAGTGCTAGAGACTCCGGGACTAGACCCCCCGGTGAGCAGTTCTTC
CSARDSGTRPPGEQFF
>17|TRBJ2-6|few|.|TRBV12-3/TRBV12-4
TGTGCCAGCAGTTTCCTTGGCACAGGCTCTGGGGCCAACGTCCTGACTTTC
CASSFLGTGSGANVLTF
>18|TRBJ2-6|.|TRBD2|TRBV6-2/TRBV6-3
TGTGCCAGCACCAAACTAGCGGGAGTTATCTCTGGGGCCAACGTCCTGACTTTC
CASTKLAGVISGANVLTF
>14|TRBJ2-5|.|.|TRBV7-7
TGTGCCAGCGGCTTAGGCAGGGGCGCAGAGACCCAGTACTTC
CASGLGRGAETQYF
>16|TRBJ1-4|.|.|TRBV7-8
TGTGCCAGCAGCTTATTCGGTAGGGGAACTAGTGAAAAACTGTTTTTT
CASSLFGRGTSEKLFF
>16|TRBJ1-4|many|.|TRBV20-1
TGCAGTGCTAGCCCCGGGGCCGGGGTCACTAATGAAAAACTGTTTTTT
CSASPGAGVTNEKLFF
>13|TRBJ2-7|few|TRBD1|TRBV20-1
TGCAGTGCTTGCGACAGGGAGCCCTACGAGCAGTACTTC
CSACDREPYEQYF
>20|TRBJ2-5|.|TRBD2|TRBV29-1
TGCAGCGTTGAAGGAGGGGGGGGACTAGCGGGAGGAGTACCCTACAATGAGCGGTACTTC
CSVEGGGGLAGGVPYNERYF
>13|TRBJ1-2|.|.|TRBV6-5
TGTGCCGGCAGTGACGAGGGTTCGCATGGCTACACCTTC
CAGSDEGSHGYTF
>14|TRBJ1-1|few|TRBD1|TRBV11-2
TGTGCCAGCAGCTCCTTTACAGGGGGCACTGAAGCTTTCTTT
CASSSFTGGTEAFF
>13|TRBJ1-2|.|.|TRBV21-1
TGTGCCAGCAGCAGAGTGACAGTACATGGCTACACCTTC
CASSRVTVHGYTF
>13|TRBJ1-1|.|.|TRBV29-1
TGCAGCGTTGAGGGGGGGGGGAACACTGAAGCTTTCTTT
CSVEGGGNTEAFF
>16|TRBJ2-7|few|.|TRBV20-1
TGCAGTGCTAGAGATCCGGGGCGAATGCCCACCTACGAGCAGTACTTC
CSARDPGRMPTYEQYF
>15|TRBJ2-3|.|.|TRBV6-6
TGTGCCAGCAGTCTCGGGTCACATAGCACAGATACGCAGTATTTT
CASSLGSHSTDTQYF
>11|TRBJ2-1|few|.|TRBV29-1
TGCAGCGCCTGGGGTCCCGGTGAGCAGTTCTTC
CSAWGPGEQFF
>14|TRBJ2-1|.|.|TRBV20-1
TGCAGTGCTAATAGGTGGGTCTCCTACAATGAGCAGTTCTTC
CSANRWVSYNEQFF
>13|TRBJ2-5|few|.|TRBV28
TGTGCCAGCAGCCAGGGGGGGCAGGAGACCCAGTACTTC
CASSQGGQETQYF
>16|TRBJ2-7|.|TRBD1|TRBV12-3/TRBV12-4
TGTGCCAGCAGTTCTCCAACCGGGACAGGGAAGTACGAGCAGTACTTC
CASSSPTGTGKYEQYF
>14|TRBJ2-5|few|.|TRBV7-2
TGTGCCAGCAGCCGCCCGAGGGGCCTGGAGACCCAGTACTTC
CASSRPRGLETQYF
>15|TRBJ2-3|few|.|TRBV4-1
TGCGCCAGCAGCCAAGTGGGCCTACACACAGATACGCAGTATTTT
CASSQVGLHTDTQYF
>14|TRBJ2-7|few|.|TRBV13
TGTGCCAGCAGCTTAAGACAGTTTCCCTACGAGCAGTACTTC
CASSLRQFPYEQYF
>13|TRBJ1-1|.|.|TRBV19
TGTGCCAGTACCGGGACACATAACACTGAAGCTTTCTTT
CASTGTHNTEAFF
>12|TRBJ1-2|.|.|TRBV6-5
TGTGCCAGCAGACCTGGTACAGGTGGCTACACCTTC
CASRPGTGGYTF
>13|TRBJ2-7|.|.|TRBV15
TGTGCCACCAGCAGAGATGCGGGGTACGAGCAGTACTTC
CATSRDAGYEQYF
>16|TRBJ2-1|once|TRBD2|TRBV4-1
TGCGCCAGCAGCCAAGATCTAGCGGGGGGGCCCTATGAGCAGTTCTTC
CASSQDLAGGPYEQFF
>13|TRBJ2-7|.|.|TRBV5-1
TGCGCCAGCAGCGGCTCTGGGGGCAACGAGCAGTACTTC
CASSGSGGNEQYF
>15|TRBJ1-2|.|.|TRBV4-2
TGTGCCAGCAGCCAAGAGTCCCGTGGGGATTATGGCTACACCTTC
CASSQESRGDYGYTF
>16|TRBJ2-7|many|.|TRBV10-3
TGTGCCATCAGTGACCCGGGGTCGGGATCGACCTACGAGCAGTACTTC
CAISDPGSGSTYEQYF
>14|TRBJ2-7|.|.|TRBV3-1
TGTGCCAGCAGCCAAAGGGACGGGCCCTACGAGCAGTACTTC
CASSQRDGPYEQYF
>16|TRBJ2-3|few|TRBD2|TRBV28
TGTGCCAGCAGTGAGTCGAGCGGGGGGGGCGCAGATACGCAGTATTTT
CASSESSGGGADTQYF
>14|TRBJ2-7|.|TRBD2|TRBV28
TGTGCCAGCAGTTTCGGACTAGAAGACTACGAGCAGTACTTC
CASSFGLEDYEQYF
>14|TRBJ1-2|.|TRBD1|TRBV28
TGTGCCAGCAGTCGAGGGACAGCCAACTATGGCTACACCTTC
CASSRGTANYGYTF
>14|TRBJ2-7|few|TRBD1|TRBV20-1
TGCAGCATGGCCGGGACAGGGCTCCCCTACGAGCAGTACTTC
CSMAGTGLPYEQYF